This paragraph reports one T cell receptor beta chain. This entry belongs to a study of blood T cell repertoires in COVID-19. This CDR3 is built from 16 residues. J was trimmed by 4 bases and V by 4 bases; bases with no gene match: 10. CDR1 is SGHDT and CDR2 is YYEEEE in the germline V gene. Sequencing used immunoSEQ multiplex PCR; TCRdb keeps in-frame clones, though not all of them. The repertoire holds about 130,000 clones, with about four fifths as singletons. The sample taken for sequencing was peripheral blood. This sequence was found in a man in his thirties or forties with COVID-19, enrolled during active disease. The chain uses TRBV5-6 and TRBJ1-1, with 10 bases matching TRBD1. CDR3 sequence reads: CASSPDRGRFGTEAFF. The CDR3 nucleotides read TGTGCCAGCAGCCCGGACAGGGGGAGATTCGGCACTGAAGCTTTCTTT.